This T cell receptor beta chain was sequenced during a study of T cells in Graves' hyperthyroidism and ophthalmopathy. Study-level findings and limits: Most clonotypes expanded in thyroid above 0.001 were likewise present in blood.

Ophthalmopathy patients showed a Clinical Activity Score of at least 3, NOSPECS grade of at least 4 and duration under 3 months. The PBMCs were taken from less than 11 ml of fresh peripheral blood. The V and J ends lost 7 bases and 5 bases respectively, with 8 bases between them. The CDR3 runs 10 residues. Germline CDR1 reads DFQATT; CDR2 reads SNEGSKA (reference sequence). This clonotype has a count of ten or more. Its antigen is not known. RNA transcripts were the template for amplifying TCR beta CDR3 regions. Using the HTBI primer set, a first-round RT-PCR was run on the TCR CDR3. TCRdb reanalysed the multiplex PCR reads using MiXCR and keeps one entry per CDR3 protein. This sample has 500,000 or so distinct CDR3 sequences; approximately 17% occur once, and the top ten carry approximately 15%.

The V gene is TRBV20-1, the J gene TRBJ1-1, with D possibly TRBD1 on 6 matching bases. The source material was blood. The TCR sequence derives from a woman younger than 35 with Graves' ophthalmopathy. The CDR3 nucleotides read TGCAGTGGTAGGGGGACTGAAGCTTTCTTT. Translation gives CSGRGTEAFF.